A single TCR beta chain is shown here with its context. The antigen remains unidentified. The source of the sample is a study of cytomegalovirus exposure and HLA in healthy donors. Whole-study results and caveats: Later on, an analysis found that several of the most significant clusters appeared to be linked to common viral pathogens, which included parvovirus B19.

Germline values: CDR1 SGHNT, CDR2 YYREEE (reference sequence). Trimming pared 0 bases from V and 7 bases from J, leaving 10 bases between. This CDR3 is 13 amino acids long. Donors had nominal health at sampling but likely had unrecorded immune exposures. Amplification used 60 Vbeta primers and 13 Jbeta primers. Clones were sequenced by immunoSEQ multiplex PCR, and TCRdb holds only the in-frame ones, with some missing. The sample gives nearly 65,000 clones, 73% of which show up once; 4.5% to 5.5% is in the top ten. The chain employs TRBV5-4 and TRBJ1-1, with D uncertain. This receptor was identified in a man aged 45-60 years in good health and CMV-seronegative. The sample comprised PBMCs. The CDR3 region is CASSLVADREAFF. DNA of the CDR3: TGTGCCAGCAGCTTGGTGGCAGATCGTGAAGCTTTCTTT. The variable domain in full, with the rest retrieved from reference TRBV5-4 and TRBJ1-1, is ETGVTQSPTHLIKTRGQQVTLRCSSQSGHNTVSWYQQALGQGPQFIFQYYREEENGRGNFPPRFSGLQFPNYSSELNVNALELDDSALYLCASSLVADREAFFGQGTRLTVV.